The source of this T cell receptor beta chain is a study of control samples from healthy donors and cancer patients. Sequencing used immunoSEQ multiplex PCR; TCRdb keeps in-frame clones, though not all of them. The table records roughly 90,000 clones, roughly 78% of them present only once. Germline values: CDR1 SGHTA, CDR2 FQGNSA. Trimming pared 2 bases from V and 5 bases from J, leaving 21 bases between. The CDR3 sequence is 17 residues long. The sequence was collected from a woman aged 55-70 years in good health. The chain uses TRBV7-2 and TRBJ1-1; perhaps TRBD1 as D (6 bases). Sequencing was performed on blood. The DNA of the CDR3 is TGTGCCAGCAGCTTAATTTTAGGCGGGGGCGGTAAGACTGAAGCTTTCTTT. Its translation: CASSLILGGGGKTEAFF.